The 28 T cell receptor beta chains listed next were all sequenced from one sample in a study of identifying expanded T cells in peripheral blood (dated by TCRdb to about 2019). The method was the immunoSEQ multiplex PCR assay. In TCRdb, the immuneACCESS table is reduced to in-frame sequences with V and J assigned. These tables do not hold every clone; where another copy was compared, an unresolved V gene accounts for under half, and the others remain unexplained. For this sample the table gives about 90,000 clones, of which roughly 85% were detected only once. The biggest ten clones account for roughly 4.4% of the sample. The sequenced sample was blood. The receptors originated from a person aged 18 to 75 in good health.

This clone has just a few counts. J is TRBJ2-2 and V is TRBV6-4; D not resolved. Trimming shortened V by 0 bases and J by 2 bases, and 4 bases separated the two germline ends. CDR3 length equals 14 residues. Germline V gene data show CDR1 as MRHNA and CDR2 as SNTAGT. CDR3 DNA: TGTGCCAGCAGTGACTCGACAAACACCGGGGAGCTGTTTTTT. It specifies CASSDSTNTGELFF.

The J gene is TRBJ2-7, the V gene TRBV5-1, with D possibly TRBD1 on 5 matching bases. CDR1 and CDR2 from the germline V gene are SGHRS and YFSETQ. Trimming stripped 0 bases from V and 0 bases from J, with 7 bases between. The CDR3 is made up of 14 amino acids. CDR3 region: CASSLAGYSYEQYF. CDR3 nucleotides: TGCGCCAGCAGCTTGGCAGGGTACTCCTACGAGCAGTACTTC. Looking up the rest from reference TRBV5-1 and TRBJ2-7 gives the full variable domain: KAGVTQTPRYLIKTRGQQVTLSCSPISGHRSVSWYQQTPGQGLQFLFEYFSETQRNKGNFPGRFSGRQFSNSRSEMNVSTLELGDSALYLCASSLAGYSYEQYFGPGTRLTVT.

The rearrangement uses TRBV5-6 and TRBJ2-7; 8 bases are shared with TRBD2. The CDR3 has 16 amino acids. Germline V lookup: CDR1 SGHDT, CDR2 YYEEEE. Trimming took 0 bases from V and 3 from J; bases not matched to a gene: 8. CDR3 in amino acids: CASSLAFAGGDYEQYF. CDR3 DNA: TGTGCCAGCAGCTTGGCTTTCGCGGGGGGCGACTACGAGCAGTACTTC.

The CDR3 loop reads CASTLGGVGGYTF. The CDR3 DNA sequence: TGTGCCAGCACTCTAGGGGGAGTGGGCGGCTACACCTTC. This chain joins TRBV2 and TRBJ1-2, with D perhaps matching TRBD1 (6 bases). V dropped 7 bases and J dropped 8 bases, with 17 bases sitting between them. Germline CDR1 SNHLY, CDR2 FYNNEI. This CDR3 is 13 amino acids long.

The CDR3 reads CASSLVPRETQYF. The CDR3 region has the DNA TGTGCCAGCAGCTTGGTACCCCGGGAGACCCAGTACTTC. The genes are TRBV5-5 and TRBJ2-5, with no clear D. The V and J ends lost 0 bases and 5 bases respectively, with 8 bases between them. From germline, CDR1 is SGHKS and CDR2 YYEKEE (reference sequence). This CDR3 contains 13 residues.

The chain has TRBV7-9 and TRBJ2-1, with 8 bases that match TRBD1. V trimming: 4 bases; J trimming: 0 bases; junction bases outside the gene matches: 11. CDR3 length: 18 residues. The germline V gene encodes CDR1 SEHNR and CDR2 FQNEAQ (reference sequence). The CDR3 DNA reads as TGTGCCAGCAGCTCACCCCAGGACAGGGAGAGCTCCTACAATGAGCAGTTCTTC. Its translation is CASSSPQDRESSYNEQFF.

The chain uses TRBV7-2 and TRBJ1-1; D gene uncertain. The V and J ends lost 6 bases and 6 bases respectively, with 17 bases between them. Germline V gene sequence: CDR1 SGHTA, CDR2 FQGNSA. The CDR3 has 14 amino acids. The CDR3 protein is CASRLTWGSPEAFF. For the CDR3, the DNA is TGTGCCAGCAGGCTAACTTGGGGTAGCCCTGAAGCTTTCTTT.

The rearrangement links TRBV6-5 to TRBJ2-5, with D perhaps matching TRBD1 (5 bases). V was shortened by 8 bases and J by 4 bases, with 11 bases between the two germline ends. This CDR3 spans 12 amino acids. Germline-derived CDR1 and CDR2 are MNHEY and SVGAGI. CDR3 coding DNA: TGTGCCAGCCGGAGTAGGGGAGAGACCCAGTACTTC. It yields the protein CASRSRGETQYF.

The V gene is TRBV5-8, the J gene TRBJ2-5, with TRBD2 identical over 10 bases. This CDR3 is built from 14 residues. The ends lost 5 bases at V and 5 bases at J; junction bases unmatched: 6. The V gene's germline CDR1 is SGHTS and CDR2 YDEGEE. CDR3 bases: TGTGCCAGCAGGGAGCGGGGGGGCCCCGAGACCCAGTACTTC. This sequence encodes CASRERGGPETQYF.

V gene TRBV2 combines with J gene TRBJ1-5, with a weak D call TRBD1 (5 bases). With 6 bases removed from V and 1 base from J, the gap between germline ends came to 10 bases. CDR1 is SNHLY and CDR2 is FYNNEI in the germline V gene. The CDR3 spans 14 residues. The CDR3 spells CASRTGGSNQPQHF. Written as DNA, the CDR3 is TGTGCCAGCAGAACTGGGGGAAGCAATCAGCCCCAGCATTTT.

The rearrangement joins TRBV28 to TRBJ2-5; D unresolved. This CDR3 comprises 13 residues. Germline CDR1 reads MDHEN; CDR2 reads SYDVKM. Trimming pared 1 base from V and 1 base from J, leaving 4 bases between. The CDR3 nucleotides read TGTGCCAGCAGTTTATCGTCCCAAGAGACCCAGTACTTC. It yields the protein CASSLSSQETQYF.

The rearrangement uses TRBV9 and TRBJ1-3; tentatively, D is TRBD1 (5 bases). Trimming shortened V by 0 bases and J by 2 bases, and 9 bases separated the two germline ends. This CDR3 region has 15 residues. Germline CDR1 SGDLS, CDR2 YYNGEE. This CDR3 is CASSVAGGTGNTIYF. The CDR3 nucleotides are TGTGCCAGCAGCGTAGCTGGGGGGACTGGAAACACCATATATTTT.

This clone occurred a few times. Mismatch with germline at one junction end may stem from a read error. The rearrangement joins TRBV7-2 to TRBJ1-2; D unclear. Germline CDR1 SGHTA, CDR2 FQGNSA. The CDR3 contains 12 residues. Here the CDR3 reads CASSLAMEGCTF. DNA for the CDR3: TGTGCCAGCAGCTTAGCGATGGAGGGCTGCACCTTC. The variable domain in full, completed from reference TRBV7-2 and TRBJ1-2, reads GAGVSQSPSNKVTEKGKDVELRCDPISGHTALYWYRQSLGQGLEFLIYFQGNSAPDKSGLPSDRFSAERTGGSVSTLTIQRTQQEDSAVYLCASSLAMEGCTFGSGTRLTVV.

The V gene is TRBV2, the J gene TRBJ1-2, with no clear D. V lost 6 bases, J lost 4 bases, and 15 bases lay in between. This CDR3 comprises 14 residues. The V gene's germline CDR1 is SNHLY and CDR2 FYNNEI. CDR3 amino acids: CASSQIAARYGYTF. CDR3 nucleotide sequence: TGTGCCAGCAGCCAAATTGCCGCCCGCTATGGCTACACCTTC.

The chain combines TRBV2 with TRBJ1-2; perhaps TRBD1 as D (6 bases). This CDR3 comprises 15 residues. V was shortened by 5 bases and J by 4 bases, with 17 bases between the two germline ends. Germline-derived CDR1 and CDR2 are SNHLY and FYNNEI. CDR3 in DNA: TGTGCCAGCAGTCCTCTTCCGGGACAAATCTATGGCTACACCTTC. Its protein is CASSPLPGQIYGYTF.

The chain recombines TRBV4-3 with TRBJ1-2; D is ambiguous. Germline V CDR1 and CDR2: LGHNA, YSLEER. Trimming took off 0 bases at V and 4 bases at J, with 12 bases between the two ends. This CDR3 is 15 amino acids long. CDR3 sequence: CASSQDLAQSYGYTF. The CDR3, as DNA: TGCGCCAGCAGCCAAGATCTCGCTCAGTCCTATGGCTACACCTTC.

With respect to this clone: Other DNA sequences of this sample code for an identical CDR3. The V gene is TRBV7-2, the J gene TRBJ1-6; D remains ambiguous. With 5 bases removed from V and 4 bases from J, the gap between germline ends came to 15 bases. The CDR3 extends over 16 amino acids. Looked up from germline, CDR1 is SGHTA and CDR2 is FQGNSA. The chain's CDR3 is CASSLVEGLYNSPLHF. The CDR3, as DNA: TGTGCCAGCAGCCTAGTTGAGGGTTTGTATAATTCACCCCTCCACTTT.

V usage is TRBV30 and J usage is TRBJ1-4, with unresolved D. The V end lost 5 bases, the J end lost 10 bases, and 14 bases lay between the germline ends. The CDR3 consists of 12 residues. Per germline, CDR1 GTSNPN and CDR2 SVGIG (reference sequence). The DNA of the CDR3 is TGTGCCTGGGGGATGGAGGTTCCAAAACTGTTTTTT. Translating gives CAWGMEVPKLFF.

V gene TRBV5-1 combines with J gene TRBJ1-1; D remains unclear. Germline-derived CDR1 and CDR2 are SGHRS and YFSETQ. The germline V and J ends were trimmed by 4 bases and 6 bases, with 10 bases remaining between them. This CDR3 has 12 residues. The DNA of the CDR3 is TGCGCCAGCAGCCCCCAAGGGCCTGAAGCTTTCTTT. Translated: CASSPQGPEAFF.

The chain employs TRBV30 and TRBJ1-2; 7 nucleotides agree with TRBD1. The CDR3 consists of 13 residues. Trimming removed 1 base from V and 4 bases from J; junction bases left unmatched: 3. Germline CDR1 GTSNPN, CDR2 SVGIG (reference sequence). CDR3 in DNA: TGTGCCTGGAGTGCGACAGGGCCCTATGGCTACACCTTC. This encodes CAWSATGPYGYTF.

V is TRBV19 and J is TRBJ2-5; 9 nucleotides line up with TRBD2. Trimming at V came to 5 bases and at J to 5 bases, leaving 6 bases not matched to a gene. This CDR3 comprises 14 residues. Germline assignment: CDR1 LNHDA and CDR2 SQIVND (reference sequence). CDR3 in DNA: TGTGCCAGTAGTCTCGGGACTAGCCCCGAGACCCAGTACTTC. It is translated as CASSLGTSPETQYF.

The chain recombines TRBV5-1 with TRBJ2-3; 11 nucleotides match TRBD1. Germline loops: CDR1 SGHRS, CDR2 YFSETQ. The CDR3 is made up of 16 amino acids. V was clipped by 3 bases and J by 4 bases; unmatched bases: 7. The CDR3 DNA is TGCGCCAGCAGCTCCGTCGGGACAGGGGGGGCAGATACGCAGTATTTT. This codes for CASSSVGTGGADTQYF. The whole variable domain, filled in from reference TRBV5-1 and TRBJ2-3, reads KAGVTQTPRYLIKTRGQQVTLSCSPISGHRSVSWYQQTPGQGLQFLFEYFSETQRNKGNFPGRFSGRQFSNSRSEMNVSTLELGDSALYLCASSSVGTGGADTQYFGPGTRLTVL.

The CDR3 loop reads CASTTSGGVSDTQYF. CDR3 sequence (DNA): TGTGCCAGCACGACTAGCGGGGGGGTCTCAGATACGCAGTATTTT. The chain carries TRBV6-6 and TRBJ2-3; TRBD2 aligns across 14 bases. Trimming at V came to 7 bases and at J to 4 bases, leaving 4 bases not matched to a gene. Germline loops: CDR1 MNHNY, CDR2 SVGAGI (reference sequence). The CDR3 has 15 amino acids.

The chain recombines TRBV30 with TRBJ1-5, with 11 positions matching TRBD1. The CDR3 length is 16 residues. The germline V gene encodes CDR1 GTSNPN and CDR2 SVGIG (reference sequence). Trimming took 0 bases from V and 5 from J; bases not matched to a gene: 6. The CDR3 is CAWSVYGTGGDQPQHF. CDR3 DNA: TGTGCCTGGAGTGTATATGGGACAGGGGGGGATCAGCCCCAGCATTTT.

This chain uses TRBV18 with TRBJ2-1; perhaps TRBD1 as D (5 bases). The CDR3 totals 13 residues. Germline V gene sequence: CDR1 KGHSH, CDR2 LQKENI. V dropped 6 bases and J dropped 8 bases, with 14 bases sitting between them. Here the CDR3 reads CASSNQGVDEQFF. In DNA form, the CDR3 reads TGTGCCAGCTCTAACCAGGGTGTCGATGAGCAGTTCTTC.

CDR3 sequence: CASSQQLRGYNEQFF. In DNA, the CDR3 is TGCGCCAGCAGCCAACAGTTGCGGGGGTACAATGAGCAGTTCTTC. The rearrangement uses TRBV4-3 and TRBJ2-1; 7 bases line up with TRBD2. The CDR3 loop spans 15 amino acids. Germline V lookup: CDR1 LGHNA, CDR2 YSLEER. V trimming: 2 bases; J trimming: 4 bases; junction bases outside the gene matches: 5.

This clone was counted a single time. CDR3 protein: CSVDLAAQDGYTF. As DNA, the CDR3 is TGCAGCGTTGATCTGGCTGCGCAGGATGGCTACACCTTC. This chain connects TRBV29-1 to TRBJ1-2, with unresolved D. Germline assignment: CDR1 SQVTM and CDR2 ANQGSEA. V was shortened by 3 bases and J by 6 bases, with 14 bases between the two germline ends. This CDR3 has 13 residues.

The gene calls are TRBV15 and TRBJ2-1; D is undetermined. This CDR3 contains 14 residues. Trimming pared 0 bases from V and 5 bases from J, leaving 8 bases between. From germline, CDR1 is LNHNV and CDR2 YYDKDF (reference sequence). CDR3 in amino acids: CATSRDWTDNEQFF. DNA for the CDR3: TGTGCCACCAGCAGAGATTGGACGGACAATGAGCAGTTCTTC.